The 21 T cell receptor beta chains given below trace back to one sample, sequenced in a study of blood T cell repertoires in COVID-19. Clones were sequenced by immunoSEQ multiplex PCR, and TCRdb holds only the in-frame ones, with some missing. The sample yields some 99,000 clones, 75% to 90% seen once. The material sequenced was peripheral blood. The source is a woman in her fifties or sixties with acute or convalescent COVID-19.

A few counts support this clone. This chain joins TRBV6-5 and TRBJ1-2; D gene unclear. The CDR3 consists of 12 residues. The germline V gene has CDR1 MNHEY and CDR2 SVGAGI. Here the CDR3 reads CVSGGSNYGYTF. CDR3 sequence (DNA): TGTGTGAGCGGTGGCAGTAACTATGGCTACACCTTC.

This chain uses TRBV30 with TRBJ2-6, with 8 positions matching TRBD2. Unmatched junction bases numbered 9, after V lost 7 bases and J lost 1 base. This CDR3 is built from 16 residues. Per the germline V gene, CDR1 is GTSNPN and CDR2 is SVGIG (reference sequence). CDR3 loop: CAYRLERGSGANVLTF. Here the CDR3 DNA reads TGTGCCTACCGTCTCGAGCGGGGGTCTGGGGCCAACGTCCTGACTTTC.

This clone has only a few counts. At the DNA level, this CDR3 is encoded by other sequences in the same sample as well. The V and J genes are TRBV5-1 and TRBJ2-2; D may be TRBD1 (6 bases). Deletions cut 1 base from V and 0 bases from J, with 7 bases between. The length of the CDR3 is 15 residues. The germline gives CDR1 SGHRS, CDR2 YFSETQ. CDR3 region: CASSLTGTNTGELFF. The CDR3 DNA reads TGCGCCAGCAGCTTGACAGGGACGAACACCGGGGAGCTGTTTTTT.

This rearrangement joins TRBV19 to TRBJ2-7; tentative D call: TRBD1 (6 bases). V was shortened by 4 bases and J by 2 bases, with 12 bases between the two germline ends. The length of the CDR3 is 14 residues. CDR1 LNHDA and CDR2 SQIVND come from the germline V gene (reference sequence). CDR3 protein: CASSRQDGAYEQYF. CDR3 DNA sequence: TGTGCCAGTAGTAGACAGGACGGGGCCTACGAGCAGTACTTC. The full variable domain, in which reference TRBV19 and TRBJ2-7 provide the parts outside the CDR3, is DGGITQSPKYLFRKEGQNVTLSCEQNLNHDAMYWYRQDPGQGLRLIYYSQIVNDFQKGDIAEGYSVSREKKESFPLTVTSAQKNPTAFYLCASSRQDGAYEQYFGPGTRLTVT.

The chain combines TRBV29-1 with TRBJ2-7, with D tentatively TRBD2 (5 bases). This CDR3 comprises 16 residues. Germline lookup yields CDR1 SQVTM and CDR2 ANQGSEA. Trimming removed 4 bases at V and 4 bases at J, with 23 bases between. The DNA for the CDR3 is TGCAGCGTTGGAAAAGGGCGCCGGACCGGGAATTACGAGCAGTACTTC. It encodes CSVGKGRRTGNYEQYF.

The rearrangement links TRBV5-1 to TRBJ1-5, with a tentative D call TRBD1 (5 bases). Germline assignment: CDR1 SGHRS and CDR2 YFSETQ. The CDR3 covers 16 residues. V gave up 4 bases and J gave up 4 bases, with 18 bases separating them. Here the CDR3 DNA reads TGCGCCAGCAGCGTCCTCCCGACAGAGAATAATCAGCCCCAGCATTTT. Translation: CASSVLPTENNQPQHF.

In this sample, this clone turned up once. This rearrangement joins TRBV2 to TRBJ1-1, with 7 bases fitting TRBD1. Germline trimming cut 6 bases from V and 3 bases from J; bases unmatched to any gene: 4. Germline V gene data show CDR1 as SNHLY and CDR2 as FYNNEI. The CDR3 has 13 residues. The CDR3 DNA reads TGTGCCAGCAGGAGGGACAGACACACTGAAGCTTTCTTT. Translation: CASRRDRHTEAFF.

The chain is built from TRBV4-1 and TRBJ1-3; 7 bases line up with TRBD1. The junction had 19 bases not matched to a gene; V was cut back by 2 bases and J by 3 bases. The CDR3 has 20 residues. Germline-derived CDR1 and CDR2 are MGHRA and YSYEKL. Written as DNA, the CDR3 is TGCGCCAGCAGCCAAAGCCAAGCGGGCCTCCGACAGGGAGGTGGAAACACCATATATTTT. This gives the protein CASSQSQAGLRQGGGNTIYF.

In nucleotides, the CDR3 is TGCGCCAGCAGCCCCCGGACAGGGGGTAGCACAGATACGCAGTATTTT. Amino acid sequence: CASSPRTGGSTDTQYF. This sequence joins TRBV5-1 and TRBJ2-3; TRBD1 matches at 10 bases. Germline V CDR1 and CDR2: SGHRS, YFSETQ. Trimming took 4 bases from V and 0 from J; bases not matched to a gene: 5. This CDR3 is built from 16 residues. Variable domain in full (rest from reference TRBV5-1 and TRBJ2-3): KAGVTQTPRYLIKTRGQQVTLSCSPISGHRSVSWYQQTPGQGLQFLFEYFSETQRNKGNFPGRFSGRQFSNSRSEMNVSTLELGDSALYLCASSPRTGGSTDTQYFGPGTRLTVL.

This chain joins TRBV2 and TRBJ2-2; weak D call: TRBD1 (5 bases). The CDR3 is 14 residues long. V gave up 2 bases and J gave up 2 bases, with 6 bases separating them. The germline V gene encodes CDR1 SNHLY and CDR2 FYNNEI. CDR3: CASSERTNTGELFF. CDR3 DNA sequence: TGTGCCAGCAGTGAAAGGACAAACACCGGGGAGCTGTTTTTT.

This chain links TRBV5-1 with TRBJ1-2; 9 positions match TRBD1. The CDR3 is made up of 15 amino acids. The V gene's germline CDR1 is SGHRS and CDR2 YFSETQ. With 0 bases clipped from V and 6 bases from J, the junction kept 6 bases outside the gene matches. The CDR3: CASSLEGQGVDGYTF. The CDR3 region has the DNA TGCGCCAGCAGCTTGGAGGGACAGGGAGTTGATGGCTACACCTTC.

V is TRBV9 and J is TRBJ1-2, with D unclear. V gave up 5 bases and J gave up 12 bases, with 8 bases separating them. This CDR3 comprises 9 residues. Germline values: CDR1 SGDLS, CDR2 YYNGEE. CDR3 amino acids: CASRLEDTF. CDR3 sequence (DNA): TGTGCCAGCAGGTTGGAGGACACCTTC.

The chain uses TRBV18 and TRBJ1-5; unclear D gene. Trimming stripped 3 bases from V and 2 bases from J, with 8 bases between. Germline V gene data show CDR1 as KGHSH and CDR2 as LQKENI. The CDR3 has 14 amino acids. CDR3 sequence (DNA): TGTGCCAGCTCACCGGCAGGTGGCAATCAGCCCCAGCATTTT. Encoded protein: CASSPAGGNQPQHF.

This clone has more than one count but fewer than ten. The V call is TRBV29-1, the J call TRBJ1-2; the D gene is possibly TRBD1 (5 bases). Germline assignment: CDR1 SQVTM and CDR2 ANQGSEA. V shed 4 bases and J shed 5 bases, with 11 bases lying between them. This CDR3 comprises 12 residues. The CDR3 region has the DNA TGCAGCGTTGGGGGGGTCCAGTATGGCTACACCTTC. This gives the protein CSVGGVQYGYTF.

The CDR3 nucleotides are TGTGCCAGCAGCGCGGGACAGGTGGGCAATCAGCCCCAGCATTTT. As protein: CASSAGQVGNQPQHF. V usage is TRBV7-9 and J usage is TRBJ1-5; 8 nucleotides line up with TRBD1. CDR1 is SEHNR and CDR2 is FQNEAQ in the germline V gene (reference sequence). The CDR3 totals 15 residues. V lost 5 bases, J lost 2 bases, and 5 bases stayed unmatched.

This clone has only a few counts. This chain connects TRBV19 to TRBJ1-6; D gene unclear. The ends were cut back, 5 bases at V and 4 bases at J, with 12 bases in the middle. CDR1 is LNHDA and CDR2 is SQIVND in the germline V gene (reference sequence). This CDR3 region has 15 residues. The CDR3 sequence: CASSLQTPYNSPLHF. The CDR3 DNA follows: TGTGCCAGTAGTCTACAGACACCATATAATTCACCCCTCCACTTT.

This clone was detected only once. The chain joins TRBV7-9 to TRBJ2-5; 14 nucleotides match TRBD2. Germline loops: CDR1 SEHNR, CDR2 FQNEAQ (reference sequence). This CDR3 comprises 16 residues. After removal of 4 bases from V and 6 bases from J, the junction contained 7 bases not matched to a gene. The CDR3 reads CASSSGLAGEWQTQYF. For the CDR3, the DNA is TGTGCCAGCAGCTCGGGACTAGCGGGGGAATGGCAGACCCAGTACTTC. Full variable domain (outside the CDR3, taken from reference TRBV7-9 and TRBJ2-5): DTGVSQNPRHKITKRGQNVTFRCDPISEHNRLYWYRQTLGQGPEFLTYFQNEAQLEKSRLLSDRFSAERPKGSFSTLEIQRTEQGDSAMYLCASSSGLAGEWQTQYFGPGTRLLVL.

CDR3 sequence reads: CASSKEQPYEQYF. CDR3 DNA: TGTGCCAGTAGTAAAGAACAGCCCTACGAGCAGTACTTC. This chain links TRBV19 with TRBJ2-7, with D unclear. This CDR3 comprises 13 residues. Germline lookup yields CDR1 LNHDA and CDR2 SQIVND (reference sequence). Trimming took off 4 bases at V and 2 bases at J, with 9 bases between the two ends.

V is TRBV19 and J is TRBJ1-1; tentative D call: TRBD1 (6 bases). Trimming took 4 bases from V and 3 from J, leaving 15 bases between them. The CDR3 has 15 residues. Germline assignment: CDR1 LNHDA and CDR2 SQIVND (reference sequence). The CDR3 DNA follows: TGTGCCAGTAGTAGGAAAAGGGGGAAGGACACTGAAGCTTTCTTT. Its protein is CASSRKRGKDTEAFF.

J is TRBJ2-2 and V is TRBV7-3; TRBD1 agrees at 8 bases. The CDR3 contains 15 residues. The germline CDR1 and CDR2 sequences are SGHTA and FQGTGA. V shed 4 bases, J shed 5 bases, and the junction held 6 bases outside the gene matches. The CDR3 DNA sequence: TGTGCCAGCAGCTCGACCACAGGGGGTACCGGGGAGCTGTTTTTT. This codes for CASSSTTGGTGELFF.

This chain joins TRBV9 and TRBJ1-6; 8 bases agree with TRBD1. The V and J ends lost 4 bases and 3 bases, in that order; junction bases with no gene match: 6. This CDR3 spans 16 amino acids. The germline V gene encodes CDR1 SGDLS and CDR2 YYNGEE. CDR3 amino acids: CASSIGQGLYNSPLHF. The DNA for the CDR3 is TGTGCCAGCAGCATAGGACAGGGCCTCTATAATTCACCCCTCCACTTT.